This T cell receptor (beta chain) appears in the sequencing data of a study of sequential checkpoint blockade in melanoma. Study background: First-line arms were nivolumab then ipilimumab, or the reverse, randomized 1:1.

TCRdb's table, derived via immunoSEQ multiplex PCR, lists solely in-frame clones and lacks some. The sample gives about 12,000 clones, over 60% of which show up once; 20% to 25% is in the top ten. The CDR3 sequence is 15 residues long. CDR1 and CDR2 (germline): LNHDA, SQIVND (reference sequence). V was clipped by 3 bases and J by 0 bases, with 9 bases between them. This clone is termed medium-sized. Treatment in this sample: randomized to nivolumab then ipilimumab (arm A) or the reverse (arm B). Live CD3+CD8+ CD19− CD56− cells were sorted from PBMCs. The rearrangement links TRBV19 to TRBJ1-5; no definite D call. The TCR comes from a human donor with melanoma. The sample was CD8+ T cells sorted from blood (inferred from file names), taken from a patient given nivolumab and ipilimumab in sequence. CDR3 bases: TGTGCCAGTAGTATCCAGGCCAATAGCAATCAGCCCCAGCATTTT. It is translated as CASSIQANSNQPQHF. Full variable domain (rest looked up from reference TRBV19 and TRBJ1-5): DGGITQSPKYLFRKEGQNVTLSCEQNLNHDAMYWYRQDPGQGLRLIYYSQIVNDFQKGDIAEGYSVSREKKESFPLTVTSAQKNPTAFYLCASSIQANSNQPQHFGDGTRLSIL.